The 21 T cell receptor beta chains below all came from one sample that was sequenced in a study of shared clonotypes between healthy human individuals. The protocol was immunoSEQ multiplex PCR, while the TCRdb copy is restricted to in-frame clones and leaves out a portion. The data show some 2,000,000 clones, about 94% seen once. Material: naive CD4+ T cells sorted from blood. Stated subset: CD45RA+ positively selected. These receptors came from a man in his late teens or twenties in good health.

The DNA of the CDR3 is TGTGCCAGCAGCTCGTTGGACTCAAACTATGGCTACACCTTC. This gives the protein CASSSLDSNYGYTF. The V gene is TRBV7-9, the J gene TRBJ1-2, with D unclear. Trimming took off 4 bases at V and 2 bases at J, with 11 bases between the two ends. The CDR3 runs to 14 residues. Germline loops: CDR1 SEHNR, CDR2 FQNEAQ (reference sequence).

This chain connects TRBV7-2 to TRBJ2-1, with TRBD2 identical over 7 bases. After removal of 1 base from V and 6 bases from J, the junction contained 9 bases not matched to a gene. The CDR3 spans 16 residues. Per the germline V gene, CDR1 is SGHTA and CDR2 is FQGNSA. The CDR3 sequence: CASSLVVLARANEQFF. Here the CDR3 DNA reads TGTGCCAGCAGCTTAGTGGTACTAGCGCGGGCCAATGAGCAGTTCTTC.

In DNA, the CDR3 is TGTGCCAGCAGCTTAAGGGGACTAGCCTCCTCCTACGAGCAGTACTTC. Translation: CASSLRGLASSYEQYF. The J gene is TRBJ2-7, the V gene TRBV7-2, with 9 nucleotides matching TRBD2. The germline V gene encodes CDR1 SGHTA and CDR2 FQGNSA. V was clipped by 2 bases and J by 0 bases; unmatched bases: 5. The CDR3 extends over 16 amino acids.

The chain uses TRBV6-1 and TRBJ2-5, with a possible D match to TRBD2 (6 bases). Looked up from germline, CDR1 is MNHNS and CDR2 is SASEGT. The V end was cut by 6 bases, the J end by 5 bases, with 16 bases between. There are 14 residues in the CDR3. The CDR3 protein is CASRSAGKRETQYF. For the CDR3, the DNA is TGTGCCAGCAGATCGGCGGGAAAGAGGGAGACCCAGTACTTC.

The chain uses TRBV30 and TRBJ2-5, with D possibly TRBD2 on 5 matching bases. Germline V lookup: CDR1 GTSNPN, CDR2 SVGIG (reference sequence). This CDR3 spans 11 amino acids. The germline V and J ends were trimmed by 5 bases and 1 base, with 5 bases remaining between them. The CDR3 sequence is CAWGLQETQYF. The CDR3 DNA sequence: TGTGCCTGGGGACTCCAAGAGACCCAGTACTTC.

The gene calls are TRBV6-1 and TRBJ1-2, with TRBD1 as a possible D gene (6 bases). Trimming took 2 bases from V and 8 from J, leaving 12 bases between them. Germline loops: CDR1 MNHNS, CDR2 SASEGT. This CDR3 is 13 amino acids long. As DNA, the CDR3 is TGTGCCAGCAGTGAATCTGGGGGGCGAGGCTACACCTTC. Amino acids: CASSESGGRGYTF.

The genes are TRBV19 and TRBJ1-5; 7 bases agree with TRBD1. The CDR3 covers 13 residues. The V segment lost 8 bases and the J segment 3 bases; nucleotides outside the gene matches: 4. Germline CDR1 LNHDA, CDR2 SQIVND (reference sequence). The CDR3 DNA is TGTGCCAGTCAAGACAGGGTCAATCAGCCCCAGCATTTT. It encodes CASQDRVNQPQHF.

Only one count was recorded for this clone. The chain is built from TRBV7-2 and TRBJ2-3; TRBD2 matches 12 bases. Per the germline V gene, CDR1 is SGHTA and CDR2 is FQGNSA. With V trimmed by 6 bases and J by 1 base, 5 bases remained unmatched. The CDR3 has 16 residues. The DNA of the CDR3 is TGTGCCAGCAGAACGACTAGCGGGGGTCGCACAGATACGCAGTATTTT. It translates to CASRTTSGGRTDTQYF.

CDR3 amino acids: CASSLPRGPQETQYF. CDR3 DNA: TGTGCCAGCAGTTTACCCCGGGGGCCCCAAGAGACCCAGTACTTC. This chain connects TRBV28 to TRBJ2-5; the D gene could be TRBD1 or TRBD2 (6 bases each). CDR1 MDHEN and CDR2 SYDVKM come from the germline V gene. V was clipped by 2 bases and J by 1 base, with 11 bases between them. CDR3 size: 15 residues.

On this clone itself: Distinct nucleotide sequences in the sample also encode this CDR3. The chain has TRBV7-2 and TRBJ1-5; no reliable D call. This CDR3 comprises 15 residues. V was cut by 1 base and J by 0 bases, with 7 bases left in between. Germline CDR1 SGHTA, CDR2 FQGNSA. The CDR3 sequence is CASSLVGRSNQPQHF. In DNA form, the CDR3 reads TGTGCCAGCAGCTTAGTCGGGCGTAGCAATCAGCCCCAGCATTTT.

This rearrangement joins TRBV5-4 to TRBJ1-2; tentative D call: TRBD1 (6 bases). Germline V gene lookup returns CDR1 SGHNT and CDR2 YYREEE (reference sequence). V lost 5 bases and J lost 5, with 16 bases in between. This CDR3 comprises 14 residues. CDR3 sequence reads: CASSSTGYTYGYTF. CDR3 nucleotides: TGTGCCAGCAGTTCCACAGGGTACACTTATGGCTACACCTTC. Supplemented by reference TRBV5-4 and TRBJ1-2, the full variable domain reads ETGVTQSPTHLIKTRGQQVTLRCSSQSGHNTVSWYQQALGQGPQFIFQYYREEENGRGNFPPRFSGLQFPNYSSELNVNALELDDSALYLCASSSTGYTYGYTFGSGTRLTVV.

The genes are TRBV28 and TRBJ2-5; weak D call: TRBD1 (5 bases). V was clipped by 5 bases and J by 2 bases, with 6 bases between them. The CDR3 contains 12 residues. Germline lookup yields CDR1 MDHEN and CDR2 SYDVKM. CDR3 in DNA: TGTGCCAGCAGTCGACAGCAAGAGACCCAGTACTTC. This gives the protein CASSRQQETQYF.

V and J are TRBV6-1 and TRBJ1-4; the D gene is possibly TRBD1 (5 bases). V was cut by 2 bases and J by 7 bases, with 14 bases left in between. The CDR3 loop spans 15 amino acids. The germline gives CDR1 MNHNS, CDR2 SASEGT. The CDR3 DNA is TGTGCCAGCAGTGAATGGAGCTCAAGGGGTGAAAAACTGTTTTTT. This translates into CASSEWSSRGEKLFF.

The rearrangement links TRBV7-2 to TRBJ1-6, with D tentatively TRBD1 (5 bases). This CDR3 is 13 amino acids long. The V end was cut by 5 bases, the J end by 8 bases, with 10 bases between. Germline lookup yields CDR1 SGHTA and CDR2 FQGNSA. CDR3 DNA sequence: TGTGCCAGCAGCCCAGTCAGGGATTCACCCCTCCACTTT. It yields the protein CASSPVRDSPLHF.

A word on this clone: At the DNA level, this CDR3 is encoded by other sequences in the same sample as well. The chain employs TRBV30 and TRBJ1-5; TRBD1 might be the D (5 bases). V lost 2 bases to trimming and J lost 4 bases, with 9 bases between them. The germline CDR1 and CDR2 sequences are GTSNPN and SVGIG (reference sequence). This CDR3 has 13 residues. CDR3 bases: TGTGCCTGGAGTCTGGGACCGAATCAGCCCCAGCATTTT. It yields the protein CAWSLGPNQPQHF.

This clone was detected once. This sequence joins TRBV13 and TRBJ2-1, with D maybe TRBD2 (6 bases). V lost 4 bases and J 4 bases, leaving 20 bases between the germline ends. CDR3 size: 17 residues. The germline V gene has CDR1 PRHDT and CDR2 FYEKMQ (reference sequence). The CDR3: CASSSSAGWAGYNEQFF. The CDR3 bases are TGTGCCAGCAGCTCCTCCGCCGGATGGGCGGGGTACAATGAGCAGTTCTTC. Based on the CDR3 plus reference TRBV13 and TRBJ2-1, the full variable domain is AAGVIQSPRHLIKEKRETATLKCYPIPRHDTVYWYQQGPGQDPQFLISFYEKMQSDKGSIPDRFSAQQFSDYHSELNMSSLELGDSALYFCASSSSAGWAGYNEQFFGPGTRLTVL.

To note about this clone: The sample holds other DNA sequences that translate to the same CDR3. The V call is TRBV18, the J call TRBJ2-2, with 9 bases matching TRBD2. V dropped 3 bases and J dropped 3; count of bases not matched to a gene: 2. The germline V gene encodes CDR1 KGHSH and CDR2 LQKENI. The CDR3 length is 15 residues. This chain's CDR3 is CASSPRLADTGELFF. The CDR3 DNA is TGTGCCAGCTCACCGAGACTAGCGGACACCGGGGAGCTGTTTTTT.

The CDR3 DNA follows: TGTGCCAGTAGTATCGGTAGGGGCCGCGTTTTGAAAGAGACCCAGTACTTC. It encodes CASSIGRGRVLKETQYF. The chain carries TRBV19 and TRBJ2-5, with a tentative D call TRBD1 (5 bases). V lost 3 bases to trimming and J lost 3 bases, with 20 bases between them. Germline assignment: CDR1 LNHDA and CDR2 SQIVND (reference sequence). This CDR3 region has 17 residues.

V is TRBV7-9 and J is TRBJ1-1; perhaps TRBD1 as D (5 bases). Trimming left V 1 base short and J 1 base short, with 10 bases between. The CDR3 is 15 amino acids. The germline V gene encodes CDR1 SEHNR and CDR2 FQNEAQ (reference sequence). As DNA, the CDR3 is TGTGCCAGCAGCTTAGGGGGGAATAAGAACACTGAAGCTTTCTTT. Residues: CASSLGGNKNTEAFF. Complete variable domain (other parts from reference TRBV7-9 and TRBJ1-1): DTGVSQNPRHKITKRGQNVTFRCDPISEHNRLYWYRQTLGQGPEFLTYFQNEAQLEKSRLLSDRFSAERPKGSFSTLEIQRTEQGDSAMYLCASSLGGNKNTEAFFGQGTRLTVV.

The J gene is TRBJ1-3, the V gene TRBV19, with a possible D match to TRBD1 (6 bases). This CDR3 is 13 amino acids long. In germline, CDR1 is LNHDA, CDR2 SQIVND (reference sequence). V lost 7 bases and J lost 5, with 12 bases in between. CDR3 loop: CASTEGDRNTIYF. The CDR3 DNA reads as TGTGCCAGTACCGAAGGGGACAGAAACACCATATATTTT.

The chain carries TRBV7-9 and TRBJ2-2; D call uncertain. Trimming shortened V by 4 bases and J by 5 bases, and 11 bases separated the two germline ends. The CDR3 loop spans 14 amino acids. CDR1 is SEHNR, CDR2 FQNEAQ, per germline (reference sequence). The CDR3 protein is CASSSTVRTGELFF. CDR3 nucleotide sequence: TGTGCCAGCAGCTCGACTGTCCGAACCGGGGAGCTGTTTTTT.